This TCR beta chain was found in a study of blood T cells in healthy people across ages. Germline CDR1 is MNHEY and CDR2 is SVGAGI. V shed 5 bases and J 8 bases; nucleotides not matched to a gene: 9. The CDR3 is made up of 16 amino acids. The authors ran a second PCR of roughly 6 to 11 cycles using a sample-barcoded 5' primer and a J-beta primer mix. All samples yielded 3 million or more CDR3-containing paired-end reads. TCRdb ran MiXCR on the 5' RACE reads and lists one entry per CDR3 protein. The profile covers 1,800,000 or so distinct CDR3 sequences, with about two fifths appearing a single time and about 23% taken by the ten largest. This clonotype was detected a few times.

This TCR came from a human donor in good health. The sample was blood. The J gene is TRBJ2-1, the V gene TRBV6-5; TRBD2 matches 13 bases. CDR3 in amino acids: CASSRQTSGGADEQFF. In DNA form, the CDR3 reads TGTGCCAGCAGTCGCCAAACTAGCGGGGGGGCCGATGAGCAGTTCTTC.